This T cell receptor beta chain was sequenced for a study of T cell changes during pregnancy in multiple sclerosis. V lost 6 bases and J lost 4, with 12 bases in between. The CDR3 has 14 residues. From germline, CDR1 is KGHSH and CDR2 LQKENI. The table came from immunoSEQ multiplex PCR; TCRdb's copy has only in-frame clones and leaves some out. The table records 35,000 to 50,000 clones, almost 90% of them present only once. Sequenced here: peripheral blood, sampled in the second trimester of pregnancy. The source of this sequence is a female donor in good health, enrolled as a control in a pregnancy study. The chain uses TRBV18 and TRBJ1-4; possible D gene TRBD1, 6 bases. CDR3 residues: CASSQDRNNEKLFF. As DNA, the CDR3 is TGTGCCAGCTCGCAAGACAGGAATAATGAAAAACTGTTTTTT. The full variable domain, with the rest looked up from reference TRBV18 and TRBJ1-4, is NAGVMQNPRHLVRRRGQEARLRCSPMKGHSHVYWYRQLPEEGLKFMVYLQKENIIDESGMPKERFSAEFPKEGPSILRIQQVVRGDSAAYFCASSQDRNNEKLFFGSGTQLSVL.